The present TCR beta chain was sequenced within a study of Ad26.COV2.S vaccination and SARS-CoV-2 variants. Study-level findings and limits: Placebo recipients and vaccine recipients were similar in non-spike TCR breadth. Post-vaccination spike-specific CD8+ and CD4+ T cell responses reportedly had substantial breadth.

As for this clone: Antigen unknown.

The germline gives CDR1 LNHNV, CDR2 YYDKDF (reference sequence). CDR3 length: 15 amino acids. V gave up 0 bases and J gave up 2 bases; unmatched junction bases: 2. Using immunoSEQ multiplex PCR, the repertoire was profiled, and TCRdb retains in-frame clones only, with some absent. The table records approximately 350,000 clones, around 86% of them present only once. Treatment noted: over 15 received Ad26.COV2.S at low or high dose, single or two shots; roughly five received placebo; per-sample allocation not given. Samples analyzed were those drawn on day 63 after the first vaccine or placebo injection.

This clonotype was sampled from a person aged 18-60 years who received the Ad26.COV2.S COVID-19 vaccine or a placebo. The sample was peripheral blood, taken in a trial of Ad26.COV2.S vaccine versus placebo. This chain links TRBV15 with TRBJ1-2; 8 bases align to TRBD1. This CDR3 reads CATSRDQGANYGYTF. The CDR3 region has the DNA TGTGCCACCAGCAGAGATCAGGGGGCGAACTATGGCTACACCTTC.